The rows below give T cell receptor beta chains drawn from one sample of a study of T cell clusters in autoimmune cytopenias. With the multiplex PCR reads reprocessed, TCRdb shows one record per CDR3 protein and no DNA. Its clone listing holds 3,500 to 4,500 distinct CDR3 sequences. These data also featured in a second study, about T cell repertoires in aging, cancer and after chemotherapy.

The sequenced sample was peripheral blood. Receptor source: a human donor with an autoimmune cytopenia or autoimmune hepatitis (not recorded which). Both conserved end residues are part of each CDR3. Clone size, where shown, is once, few, many, or a class for clones that have expanded.

J	V	size	CDR3
TRBJ2-3	TRBV19	NA	CASSPRTQYTDTQYF
TRBJ1-4	TRBV6-5	NA	CASSYSQGRPNEKLFF
TRBJ1-3	TRBV12-3/TRBV12-4	NA	CASTPSPNTIYF
TRBJ2-3	TRBV19	NA	CASSIALLAPYTDTQYF
TRBJ2-5	TRBV6-1	medium-sized	CASSRGVETQYF
TRBJ1-6	TRBV6-5	NA	CASSQTGVYSPLHF
TRBJ2-2	TRBV6-5	NA	CAGAGLAGMNTGELFF
TRBJ2-2	TRBV6-5	NA	CASGAARRELFF
TRBJ2-7	TRBV11-3	medium-sized	CASSPRTANYEQYF
TRBJ1-6	TRBV6-5	NA	CASRGWDSPLHF
TRBJ2-1	TRBV29-1	medium-sized	CSVTPGGNEQFF
TRBJ2-1	TRBV6-6	NA	CASSGLGRAGSYNEQFF
TRBJ2-5	TRBV5-5	large	CASSPYPGNWETQYF
TRBJ2-3	TRBV28	NA	CASSTRTGTTDTQYF
TRBJ1-4	TRBV19	NA	CASSSGTSNEKLFF
TRBJ2-5	TRBV6-1	NA	CASSELAGGQETQYF
TRBJ2-3	TRBV19	NA	CASATSGGFRTDTQYF
TRBJ2-2	TRBV12-3/TRBV12-4	NA	CASREGTGGRPGELFF
TRBJ2-7	TRBV5-6	NA	CASSLPNRKEQYF
TRBJ1-1	TRBV29-1	NA	CSVEVRGLNTEAFF
TRBJ2-2	TRBV19	medium-sized	CASIRFPGGNTGELFF
TRBJ1-1	TRBV14	NA	CASSQDPWGRNTEAFF
TRBJ2-2	TRBV6-1	NA	CASSGRMNTGELFF
TRBJ1-4	TRBV12-3/TRBV12-4	NA	CASSSTGVSDEKLFF
TRBJ1-6	TRBV6-1	NA	CAITMGGVPSPLHF
TRBJ2-3	TRBV15	medium-sized	CATSQGGTDTQYF
TRBJ2-3	TRBV5-4	NA	CASKANPGTDTQYF
TRBJ2-5	TRBV29-1	NA	CSVEGQGRGETQYF
TRBJ2-3	TRBV6-1	NA	CASSDEPGLRAGDTDTQYF
TRBJ2-1	TRBV27	NA	CASSLYSSLGTYNEQFF
TRBJ2-1	TRBV11-3	NA	CASTRGGVNNEQFF
TRBJ2-7	TRBV5-1	NA	CASSWGDRGYEQYF
TRBJ2-1	TRBV19	NA	CASSIGLAGANEQFF
TRBJ1-1	TRBV29-1	NA	CSARTGENTEAFF
TRBJ2-3	TRBV27	NA	CASRRVTGTSTDTQYF
TRBJ1-1	TRBV27	NA	CASSELGKSKNTEAFF
TRBJ2-5	TRBV6-2/TRBV6-3	NA	CASSGASGGAYQETQYF
TRBJ2-4	TRBV19	NA	CASTPTGGINIQYF
TRBJ2-3	TRBV6-2/TRBV6-3	NA	CASTLGQFDTDTQYF
TRBJ1-2	TRBV19	NA	CASSLGGQGMGYTF
TRBJ1-2	TRBV6-5	NA	CASRRRTGTNYGYTF
TRBJ2-1	TRBV21-1	NA	CASSKKREGGSYNEQFF
TRBJ2-3	TRBV6-2/TRBV6-3	large	CASSSTDTQYF
TRBJ2-5	TRBV27	medium-sized	CASSLRPGLAGGPETQYF